Sequencing of this T cell receptor beta chain was carried out in a study of T cell responses to AZD1222 COVID-19 vaccine. Overall study findings and caveats: Only five to seven AZD1222 recipients were seropositive at baseline. Spike-specific TCR depth and breadth grew after two AZD1222 doses. Without day 14 samples, only post-peak T cell repertoires were studied. Reports indicate that nearly half of spike-specific TCRs are directed at unmutated variant regions.

Concerning this clone: Its antigen is as yet unknown.

The assay was immunoSEQ multiplex PCR, and TCRdb's table has in-frame clones only and misses some. Among about 83,000 clones listed, approximately 90% were seen once. The sample was peripheral blood, taken 28 days after the second AZD1222 dose. The receptor was isolated from an adult who received the AZD1222 COVID-19 vaccine.

The CDR3 DNA reads as TGTGCCAGCAGTCCCCAGACTAGCGGGAGGGATGGCACAGATACGCAGTATTTT. Protein sequence: CASSPQTSGRDGTDTQYF. The chain is built from TRBV6-2 or TRBV6-3 and TRBJ2-3; 14 positions match TRBD2. The length of the CDR3 is 18 residues. Germline V CDR1 and CDR2: MNHEY, SVGEGT. J lost 1 base, V lost 5 bases, and 8 bases had no gene match.